Listed here are 9 T cell receptor beta chains from one sample, sequenced in a study of PD-1 blockade in classical Hodgkin lymphoma. Profiling relied on immunoSEQ multiplex PCR, and the TCRdb table lists in-frame clones only, not all of them. The profile shows 30,000 to 35,000 clones, under 90% of them singletons. Time point of the sample: cycle 4 day 1 (C4D1), after 6 weeks of nivolumab. With no exception, relapse followed autologous stem cell transplantation in all patients, and brentuximab vedotin exposure varied. Purification of CD4+ T cells from thawed PBMCs was performed via magnetic negative selection. Material: CD4+ T cells from blood, obtained before the fourth cycle of nivolumab. The receptors were gathered from a human donor with classical Hodgkin lymphoma.

J is TRBJ1-2 and V is TRBV5-4; D is perhaps TRBD1 (5 bases). Deletions cut 4 bases from V and 8 bases from J, with 21 bases between. Germline V gene lookup returns CDR1 SGHNT and CDR2 YYREEE (reference sequence). The CDR3 length is 15 residues. CDR3 sequence (DNA): TGTGCCAGCAGCATCGACAGAGAACCCCTGGGGGGCTACACCTTC. It is translated as CASSIDREPLGGYTF.

This chain joins TRBV30 and TRBJ1-6, with D possibly matching TRBD1 (6 bases). With 3 bases removed from V and 9 bases from J, the gap between germline ends came to 15 bases. This CDR3 has 14 residues. CDR1 and CDR2 (germline): GTSNPN, SVGIG (reference sequence). The CDR3 region is CAWRVTGNGSPLHF. The CDR3 nucleotides are TGTGCCTGGAGGGTAACAGGGAATGGTTCACCCCTCCACTTT.

The chain uses TRBV30 and TRBJ1-2; 10 nucleotides align to TRBD1. Per the germline V gene, CDR1 is GTSNPN and CDR2 is SVGIG (reference sequence). The CDR3 contains 13 residues. Losses at the gene ends were 3 bases for V and 6 bases for J; bases not matched to a gene: 4. CDR3 region: CAWSAGTGDGYTF. The CDR3 nucleotides read TGTGCCTGGAGCGCCGGGACAGGGGATGGCTACACCTTC.

V usage is TRBV19 and J usage is TRBJ1-1; D not resolved. The CDR3 totals 13 residues. The germline CDR1 and CDR2 sequences are LNHDA and SQIVND (reference sequence). Trimming shortened V by 4 bases and J by 0 bases, and 6 bases separated the two germline ends. CDR3 coding DNA: TGTGCCAGTAGTACTCGGGTGAACACTGAAGCTTTCTTT. Its protein product is CASSTRVNTEAFF. The entire variable domain, with the rest obtained from reference TRBV19 and TRBJ1-1, is as follows: DGGITQSPKYLFRKEGQNVTLSCEQNLNHDAMYWYRQDPGQGLRLIYYSQIVNDFQKGDIAEGYSVSREKKESFPLTVTSAQKNPTAFYLCASSTRVNTEAFFGQGTRLTVV.

The genes are TRBV21-1 and TRBJ1-3; TRBD1, the table's D call, was not compared with the DNA. TRBV21-1 is a listed pseudogene. The CDR3 covers 16 residues. The chain's CDR3 is CASSKGQGSEGNTIYF. In DNA, the CDR3 is TGTGCCAGCAGCAAAGGACAGGGGTCGGAGGGAAACACCATATATTTT.

The chain employs TRBV19 and TRBJ1-4, with 9 bases fitting TRBD1. CDR1 is LNHDA, CDR2 SQIVND, per germline (reference sequence). This CDR3 spans 11 amino acids. J was trimmed by 11 bases and V by 10 bases; bases with no gene match: 5. The CDR3 is CATGDREKLFF. The CDR3 DNA reads as TGTGCCACCGGGGACAGGGAGAAACTGTTTTTT.

The genes are TRBV11-2 and TRBJ2-2, with TRBD2 identical over 9 bases. The V and J ends lost 4 bases and 5 bases, in that order; junction bases with no gene match: 14. CDR3 length: 18 residues. CDR1 and CDR2 from the germline V gene are SGHAT and FQNNGV. The CDR3 region is CASSSPGGGGAGTGELFF. The DNA of the CDR3 is TGTGCCAGCAGCTCCCCCGGGGGCGGGGGGGCAGGAACCGGGGAGCTGTTTTTT.

The chain is built from TRBV7-9 and TRBJ2-7; D gene unclear. Germline V gene lookup returns CDR1 SEHNR and CDR2 FQNEAQ (reference sequence). The length of the CDR3 is 11 residues. The V end was cut by 4 bases, the J end by 12 bases, with 13 bases between. CDR3 nucleotide sequence: TGTGCCAGCAGCTCCCGGGTGGTGGGGTACTTC. Amino acids: CASSSRVVGYF.

CDR3 in DNA: TGCGCCAGCAGCTCGGACACCACAGATACGCAGTATTTT. Protein sequence: CASSSDTTDTQYF. The chain combines TRBV5-1 with TRBJ2-3, with D perhaps TRBD1 (5 bases). Germline V gene sequence: CDR1 SGHRS, CDR2 YFSETQ. The CDR3 is 13 residues long. Trimming pared 3 bases from V and 2 bases from J, leaving 7 bases between. The entire variable domain, with the rest obtained from reference TRBV5-1 and TRBJ2-3, is as follows: KAGVTQTPRYLIKTRGQQVTLSCSPISGHRSVSWYQQTPGQGLQFLFEYFSETQRNKGNFPGRFSGRQFSNSRSEMNVSTLELGDSALYLCASSSDTTDTQYFGPGTRLTVL.